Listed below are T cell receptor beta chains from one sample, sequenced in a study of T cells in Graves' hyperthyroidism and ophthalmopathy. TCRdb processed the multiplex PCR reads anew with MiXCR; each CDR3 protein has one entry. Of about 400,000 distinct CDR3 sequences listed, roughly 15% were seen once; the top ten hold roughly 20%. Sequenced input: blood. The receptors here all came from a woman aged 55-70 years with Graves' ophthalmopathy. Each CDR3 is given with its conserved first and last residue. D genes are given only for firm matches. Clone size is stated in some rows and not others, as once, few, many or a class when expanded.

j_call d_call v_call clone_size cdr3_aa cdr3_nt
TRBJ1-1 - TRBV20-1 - CSASMGASEAFF TGCAGTGCCTCTATGGGGGCAAGTGAAGCTTTCTTT
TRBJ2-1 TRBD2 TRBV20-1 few CSASPASGNDEQFF TGCAGTGCTAGTCCCGCTAGCGGGAACGATGAGCAGTTCTTC
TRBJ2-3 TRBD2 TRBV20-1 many CSTNRGRASDTQYF TGCAGTACAAATCGCGGGAGGGCCTCAGATACGCAGTATTTT
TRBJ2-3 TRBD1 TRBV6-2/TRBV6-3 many CASSYGTGGTDTQYF TGTGCCAGCAGTTACGGGACAGGGGGGACAGATACGCAGTATTTT
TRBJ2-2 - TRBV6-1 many CASTLGTVTGELFF TGTGCCAGCACCCTAGGGACTGTCACCGGGGAGCTGTTTTTT
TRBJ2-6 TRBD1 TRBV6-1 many CASTRQGASGANVLTF TGTGCCAGCACGCGACAGGGGGCTTCCGGGGCCAACGTCCTGACTTTC
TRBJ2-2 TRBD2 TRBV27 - CASSILSGGGDTGELFF TGTGCCAGCAGTATCCTATCGGGAGGGGGGGACACCGGGGAGCTGTTTTTT
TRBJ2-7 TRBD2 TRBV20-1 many CSASAGTSGYEQYF TGCAGTGCTAGTGCCGGGACTAGCGGCTACGAGCAGTACTTC
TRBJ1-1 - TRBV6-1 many CASSVNSDTEAFF TGTGCCAGCAGTGTAAACAGCGACACTGAAGCTTTCTTT
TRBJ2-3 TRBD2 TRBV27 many CASSLSTLAASTDTQYF TGTGCCAGCAGTTTATCGACACTAGCGGCTAGCACAGATACGCAGTATTTT
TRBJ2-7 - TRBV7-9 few CASSRGPTHEQYF TGTGCCAGCAGCCGGGGACCAACCCACGAGCAGTACTTC
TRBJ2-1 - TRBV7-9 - CASSLVWGDGHNEQFF TGTGCCAGCAGCTTAGTATGGGGGGACGGCCACAATGAGCAGTTCTTC
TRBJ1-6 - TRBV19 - CASSRGQGNSPLHF TGTGCCAGTTCGCGGGGCCAGGGTAATTCACCCCTCCACTTT
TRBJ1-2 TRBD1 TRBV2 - CASTLGQGANYGYTF TGTGCCAGCACACTGGGACAGGGGGCGAACTATGGCTACACCTTC
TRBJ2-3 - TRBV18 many CASSPTVGTDTQYF TGTGCCAGCTCACCGACAGTCGGCACAGATACGCAGTATTTT
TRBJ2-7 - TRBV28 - CASSLWGGLYEQYF TGTGCCAGCAGTTTATGGGGGGGACTCTACGAGCAGTACTTC